One T cell receptor beta chain is described in this entry. No antigen is known for it. PCR amplification relied on 60 Vbeta primers (plus 13 Jbeta primers). The repertoire was sequenced with immunoSEQ multiplex PCR; TCRdb's copy has only in-frame clones and lacks some. The profile shows over 150,000 clones, about 80% of them singletons. Germline V gene data show CDR1 as SGHRS and CDR2 as YFSETQ. V lost 3 bases to trimming and J lost 0 bases, with 11 bases between them. The CDR3 has 15 residues. This entry comes from a study of cytomegalovirus exposure and HLA in healthy donors. Overall study results and limits: Later analysis found that TCR beta chains associated with HLA were more clonally expanded than other, equally common chains.

The sequenced sample consisted of PBMCs. The TCR comes from a woman younger than 45 in good health and CMV-seronegative. The rearrangement links TRBV5-1 to TRBJ2-3; D possibly corresponds to TRBD2 (6 bases). The CDR3 is CASSSSGYSTDTQYF. CDR3 sequence (DNA): TGCGCCAGCAGCTCAAGCGGGTATAGCACAGATACGCAGTATTTT.